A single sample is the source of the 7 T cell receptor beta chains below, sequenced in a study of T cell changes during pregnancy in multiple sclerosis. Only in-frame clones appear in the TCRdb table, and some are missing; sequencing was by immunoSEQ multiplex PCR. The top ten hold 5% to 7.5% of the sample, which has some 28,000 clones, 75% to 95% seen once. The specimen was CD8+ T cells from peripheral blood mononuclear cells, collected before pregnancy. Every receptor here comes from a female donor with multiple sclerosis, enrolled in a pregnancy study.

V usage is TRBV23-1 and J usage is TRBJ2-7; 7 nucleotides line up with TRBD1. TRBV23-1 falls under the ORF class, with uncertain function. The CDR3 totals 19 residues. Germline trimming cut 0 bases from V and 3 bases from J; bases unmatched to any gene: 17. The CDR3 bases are TGCGCCAGCAGTCAATCGATCGAGTGGCAGGACAGGATATTCTACGAGCAGTACTTC. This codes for CASSQSIEWQDRIFYEQYF.

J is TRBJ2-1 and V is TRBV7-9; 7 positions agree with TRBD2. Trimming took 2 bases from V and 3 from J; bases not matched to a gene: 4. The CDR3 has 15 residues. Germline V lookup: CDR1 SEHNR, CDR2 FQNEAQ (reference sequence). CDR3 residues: CASSLWAGDYNEQFF. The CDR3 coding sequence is TGTGCCAGCAGCTTATGGGCGGGAGACTACAATGAGCAGTTCTTC.

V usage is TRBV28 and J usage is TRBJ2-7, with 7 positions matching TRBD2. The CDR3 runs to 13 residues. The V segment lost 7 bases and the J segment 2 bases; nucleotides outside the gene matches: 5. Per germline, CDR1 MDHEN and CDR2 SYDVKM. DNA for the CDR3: TGTGCCAGCATCGGGGGGTACACCTACGAGCAGTACTTC. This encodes CASIGGYTYEQYF.

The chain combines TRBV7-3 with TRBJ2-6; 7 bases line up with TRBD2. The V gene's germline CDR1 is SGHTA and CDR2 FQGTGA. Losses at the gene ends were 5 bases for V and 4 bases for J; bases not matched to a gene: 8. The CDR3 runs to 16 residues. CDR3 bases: TGTGCCAGCAGCCCCTGGGGAGGGTTAGGGGCCAACGTCCTGACTTTC. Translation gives CASSPWGGLGANVLTF.

The CDR3 DNA sequence: TGTGCCAGTAGTACTCTGGGAGAGGAGATGAACACCGGGGAGCTGTTTTTT. It yields the protein CASSTLGEEMNTGELFF. This chain connects TRBV19 to TRBJ2-2, with TRBD2 as a possible D gene (5 bases). The CDR3 runs to 17 residues. The germline V gene encodes CDR1 LNHDA and CDR2 SQIVND (reference sequence). V was cut by 4 bases and J by 1 base, with 16 bases left in between.

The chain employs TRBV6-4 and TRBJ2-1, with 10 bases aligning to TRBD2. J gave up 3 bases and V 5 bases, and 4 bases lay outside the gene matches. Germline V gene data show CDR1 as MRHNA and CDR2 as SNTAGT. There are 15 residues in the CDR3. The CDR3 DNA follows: TGTGCCAGCAGTTACTTAGCGGGAGGCTACAATGAGCAGTTCTTC. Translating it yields CASSYLAGGYNEQFF.

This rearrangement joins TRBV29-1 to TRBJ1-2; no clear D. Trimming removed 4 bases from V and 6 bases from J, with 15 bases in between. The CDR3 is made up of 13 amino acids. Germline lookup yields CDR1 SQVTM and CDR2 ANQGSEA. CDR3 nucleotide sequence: TGCAGCGTTGTAGATACAACTATCAATGGCTACACCTTC. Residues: CSVVDTTINGYTF.